This T cell receptor (beta chain) derives from a study of T cell changes during pregnancy in multiple sclerosis. The data were produced by immunoSEQ multiplex PCR, yet TCRdb's version contains in-frame clones alone and is incomplete. The sample holds tens of thousands of clones, roughly 92% seen once. The CDR3 is 14 residues long. J was trimmed by 2 bases and V by 5 bases; bases with no gene match: 6. CDR1 is SGDLS and CDR2 is YYNGEE in the germline V gene. The V and J genes are TRBV9 and TRBJ1-1, with 7 bases aligning to TRBD1. The sequence came from a female donor with multiple sclerosis, enrolled in a pregnancy study. The sequencing used CD4+ T cells from peripheral blood mononuclear cells, collected in the first trimester of pregnancy. The CDR3 spells CASRAGTANTEAFF. DNA for the CDR3: TGTGCCAGCAGGGCCGGGACAGCTAACACTGAAGCTTTCTTT.